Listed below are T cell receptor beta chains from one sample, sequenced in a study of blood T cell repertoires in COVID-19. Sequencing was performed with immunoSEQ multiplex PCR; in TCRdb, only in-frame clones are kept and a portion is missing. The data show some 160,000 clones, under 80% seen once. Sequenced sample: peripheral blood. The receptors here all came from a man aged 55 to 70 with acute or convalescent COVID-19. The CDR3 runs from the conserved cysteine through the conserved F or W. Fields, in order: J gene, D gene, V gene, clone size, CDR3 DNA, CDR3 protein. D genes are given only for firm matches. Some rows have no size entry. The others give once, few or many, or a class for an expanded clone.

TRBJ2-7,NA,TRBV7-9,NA,TGTGCCAGCAGCTCCGCGGGGGCTGATAAGCAGTACTTC,CASSSAGADKQYF
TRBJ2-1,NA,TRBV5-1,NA,TGCGCCAGCAGCCAGGGGACATACAATGAGCAGTTCTTC,CASSQGTYNEQFF
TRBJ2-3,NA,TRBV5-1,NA,TGCGCCAGCAGCTTGGCCTACTCTCCTAGCACAGATACGCAGTATTTT,CASSLAYSPSTDTQYF
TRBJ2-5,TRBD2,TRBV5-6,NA,TGTGCCAGCAGCTTGCCCCGGACTAGCGGTACTACGGGGACCCAGTACTTC,CASSLPRTSGTTGTQYF
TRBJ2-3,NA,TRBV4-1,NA,TGCGCCAGCAGCCAAGGAAGATTTTCTCTAATCCATAGCACAGATACGCAGTATTTT,CASSQGRFSLIHSTDTQYF
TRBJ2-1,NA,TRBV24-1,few,TGTGCCACCAGTGATTGGACAGCCGGGCATGAGCAGTTCTTC,CATSDWTAGHEQFF
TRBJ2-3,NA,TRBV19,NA,TGTGCCAGTAGTATCACGCAGGTCACAGATACGCAGTATTTT,CASSITQVTDTQYF
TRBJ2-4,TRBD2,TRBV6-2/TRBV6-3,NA,TGTGCCAGCAGTTATCCGGGACTAGCCACCCTAGCCAAAAACATTCAGTACTTC,CASSYPGLATLAKNIQYF
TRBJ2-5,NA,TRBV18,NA,TGTGCCAGCTCCCCCCAGGGTGGGGAGACCCAGTACTTC,CASSPQGGETQYF
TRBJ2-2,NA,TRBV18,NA,TGTGCCAGCTCACGGCAGGGACTTTCCCCCGGGGAGCTGTTTTTT,CASSRQGLSPGELFF
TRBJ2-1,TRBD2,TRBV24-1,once,TGTGCCACCAGCCTTGCTAGCGGGAGGGCCTATGAGCAGTTCTTC,CATSLASGRAYEQFF
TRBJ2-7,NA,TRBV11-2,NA,TGTGCCAGCAGCTTAGGGGGCCAGGGTAAATACTCCTACGAGCAGTACTTC,CASSLGGQGKYSYEQYF
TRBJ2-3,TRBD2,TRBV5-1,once,TGCGCCAGCAGCTTGGGGGTGACTAGCGGGAGAACAGATACGCAGTATTTT,CASSLGVTSGRTDTQYF
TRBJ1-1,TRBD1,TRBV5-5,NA,TGTGCCAGCAGCTGGGCGAGGGACAGGGGAGGAAACACTGAAGCTTTCTTT,CASSWARDRGGNTEAFF
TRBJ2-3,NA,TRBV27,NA,TGTGCCAGCAGTATTACAGGCCAGGGGACAGATACGCAGTATTTT,CASSITGQGTDTQYF
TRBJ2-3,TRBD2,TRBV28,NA,TGTGCCAGCCTAGCGGGAGTCGACACAGATACGCAGTATTTT,CASLAGVDTDTQYF
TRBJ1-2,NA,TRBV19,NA,TGTGCCAGTAGTATACCCGGGACAAATGGCTACACCTTC,CASSIPGTNGYTF
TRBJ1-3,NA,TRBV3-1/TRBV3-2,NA,TGTGCCAGCAGACCTTTAGGGGGTATTAACACCATATATTTT,CASRPLGGINTIYF
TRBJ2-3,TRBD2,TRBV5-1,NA,TGCGCCAGCAGCCTAAGGACTAGGGCTATCACAGATACGCAGTATTTT,CASSLRTRAITDTQYF
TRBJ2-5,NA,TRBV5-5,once,TGTGCCAGCAGCACAGGGCCTGGAGAGACCCAGTACTTC,CASSTGPGETQYF
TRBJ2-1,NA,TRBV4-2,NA,TGTGCCAGCAGCCCCTGGCTGGGGGCGCATCAGTTCTTC,CASSPWLGAHQFF
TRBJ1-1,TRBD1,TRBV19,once,TGTGCCAGTAGTACACAGGGGCGGGTAGCTTTCTTT,CASSTQGRVAFF
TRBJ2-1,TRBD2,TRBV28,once,TGTGCCAGCGGAAGGACTAGCGGTAACTACAATGAGCAGTTCTTC,CASGRTSGNYNEQFF
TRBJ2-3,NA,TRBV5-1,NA,TGCGCCAGCACCCTAGGCGGCAGCCGAGCAGATACGCAGTATTTT,CASTLGGSRADTQYF
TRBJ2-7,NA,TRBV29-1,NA,TGCAGCGTTGATTCGGGGAACGAGCAGTACTTC,CSVDSGNEQYF
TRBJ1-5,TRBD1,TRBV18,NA,TGTGCCAGCTCATCGGGGACAGGGGGTGGACAGCCCCAGCATTTT,CASSSGTGGGQPQHF
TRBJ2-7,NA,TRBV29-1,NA,TGCAGCGTTGAAGATACACCCGACGAGCAGTACTTC,CSVEDTPDEQYF
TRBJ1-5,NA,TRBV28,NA,TGTGCCAGCAGTACCACAGGGATTAAACAGCCCCAGCATTTT,CASSTTGIKQPQHF
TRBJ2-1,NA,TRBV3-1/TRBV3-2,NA,TGTGCCAGCAGCCAAGATGGCGGGTATGAGCAGTTCTTC,CASSQDGGYEQFF
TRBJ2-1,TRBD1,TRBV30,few,TGTGCCTGGAGTGAGACAGGGAACAATGAGCAGTTCTTC,CAWSETGNNEQFF
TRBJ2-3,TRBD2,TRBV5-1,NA,TGCGCCAGCAGCTTGGGATTCCGGCGGGAGGTGGCAGATACGCAGTATTTT,CASSLGFRREVADTQYF
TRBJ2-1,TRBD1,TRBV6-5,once,TGTGCCAGCAGGGTAAGGACAGGGGGCAGTGAGCAGTTCTTC,CASRVRTGGSEQFF
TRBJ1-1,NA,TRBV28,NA,TGTGCCAGCAGTTTCAGGGGACGAGTTGAAGCTTTCTTT,CASSFRGRVEAFF
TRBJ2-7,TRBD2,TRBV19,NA,TGTGCCAGTAGTCGCCTAGCGGGTGGGGGGTACTCCTACGAGCAGTACTTC,CASSRLAGGGYSYEQYF
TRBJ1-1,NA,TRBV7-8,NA,TGTGCCAGCAGCCTGCTGGGCCTCCAGGTAAACACTGAAGCTTTCTTT,CASSLLGLQVNTEAFF
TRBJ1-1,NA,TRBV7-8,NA,TGTGCCAGCAGCCGATGGGGGCAAAAGAACACTGAAGCTTTCTTT,CASSRWGQKNTEAFF
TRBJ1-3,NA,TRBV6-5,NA,TGTGCCAGCAGTTCCGGTGGGGCAGCGTCTGGAAACACCATATATTTT,CASSSGGAASGNTIYF
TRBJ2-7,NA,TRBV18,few,TGTGCCAGCTCACCACGCGGGACCACCCGTAGCGAGCAGTACTTC,CASSPRGTTRSEQYF
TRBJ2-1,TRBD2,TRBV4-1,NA,TGCGCCAGCAGCCAAGATTTAGCGGGAGGTTCCAATGAGCAGTTCTTC,CASSQDLAGGSNEQFF
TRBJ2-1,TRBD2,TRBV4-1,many,TGCGCCAGCAGCCCGACTAGCGGAGACTACAATGAGCAGTTCTTC,CASSPTSGDYNEQFF
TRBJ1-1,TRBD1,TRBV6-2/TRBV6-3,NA,TGTGCCAGCAGTCTAACAGGGGGCACTGAAGCTTTCTTT,CASSLTGGTEAFF
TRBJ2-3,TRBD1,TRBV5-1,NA,TGCGCCAGCAGCTTTTTTGGACAGGGAAGTGCAGATACGCAGTATTTT,CASSFFGQGSADTQYF
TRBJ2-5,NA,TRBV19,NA,TGTGCCAGTAGTATCGGGGACTACCAAGAGACCCAGTACTTC,CASSIGDYQETQYF
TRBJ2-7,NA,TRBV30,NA,TGTGCCTGGAGTGTATATGGTAGAGGGAGCTCCTACGAGCAGTACTTC,CAWSVYGRGSSYEQYF
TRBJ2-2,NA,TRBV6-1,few,TGTGCCAGCAGTGAACTGGGGGGAGTGTCCACCGGGGAGCTGTTTTTT,CASSELGGVSTGELFF
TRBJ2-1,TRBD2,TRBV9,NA,TGTGCCAGCAGCGTAGGAGGTAGCGGGAATGAGCAGTTCTTC,CASSVGGSGNEQFF
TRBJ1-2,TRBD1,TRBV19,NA,TGTGCCAGTAGAAAAGAGGGGGCTGGCTATGGCTACACCTTC,CASRKEGAGYGYTF
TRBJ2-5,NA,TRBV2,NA,TGTGCCAGCAGTGAGAGCGGGTACCAAGAGACCCAGTACTTC,CASSESGYQETQYF
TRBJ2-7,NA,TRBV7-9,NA,TGTGCCAGCAGTTCTGGTGGAGGGGACTCCTACGAGCAGTACTTC,CASSSGGGDSYEQYF
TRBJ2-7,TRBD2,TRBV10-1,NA,TGCGCCAGCAGTGAATTAGCGGGGACCTACGAGCAGTACTTC,CASSELAGTYEQYF
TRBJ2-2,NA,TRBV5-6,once,TGTGCCAGCACCCTGAGGGTCTACACCGGGGAGCTGTTTTTT,CASTLRVYTGELFF